The 25 T cell receptor beta chains in this list originate from one sample, sequenced in a study of beta chain features in type 1 diabetes. Study-wide results and limits: Among all four CD4+ subsets, Type 1 diabetes patients had TCRB CDR3s that were moderately but significantly shorter.

Isolated RNA was reverse transcribed in full, so expressed TCRB transcripts were sequenced. Method: immunoSEQ multiplex PCR; TCRdb's copy keeps in-frame clones and lacks some. The table has about 180,000 clones, around 7.8% seen once. No antigen has been identified for these receptors. Sequenced sample: central memory CD4+ T cells from blood. Receptors were obtained from a woman aged 40 to 50 with type 1 diabetes.

The gene calls are TRBV7-9 and TRBJ1-5; tentative D call: TRBD1 (5 bases). Germline V gene lookup returns CDR1 SEHNR and CDR2 FQNEAQ (reference sequence). The V and J ends lost 3 bases and 6 bases respectively, with 9 bases between them. The CDR3 consists of 13 residues. CDR3 sequence (DNA): TGTGCCAGCAGCTTCGGGGGATCTCAGCCCCAGCATTTT. Protein product: CASSFGGSQPQHF. Drawing the rest from reference TRBV7-9 and TRBJ1-5, the complete variable domain is DTGVSQNPRHKITKRGQNVTFRCDPISEHNRLYWYRQTLGQGPEFLTYFQNEAQLEKSRLLSDRFSAERPKGSFSTLEIQRTEQGDSAMYLCASSFGGSQPQHFGDGTRLSIL.

This clone turned up a few times. The chain recombines TRBV10-3 with TRBJ1-2; weak D call: TRBD1 (6 bases). Germline CDR1 and CDR2: ENHRY and SYGVKD. The CDR3 length is 14 residues. Trimming stripped 4 bases from V and 0 bases from J, with 9 bases between. CDR3 in amino acids: CAISGTESNYGYTF. CDR3 nucleotide sequence: TGTGCCATCAGTGGGACAGAATCTAACTATGGCTACACCTTC.

Only a few counts were recorded for this clone. The chain carries TRBV7-9 and TRBJ2-7, with TRBD1 matching 8 bases. V lost 5 bases to trimming and J lost 7 bases; unmatched junction nucleotides: 10. The CDR3 contains 14 residues. Germline V CDR1 and CDR2: SEHNR, FQNEAQ (reference sequence). CDR3 residues: CASSRGQELVEQYF. In DNA form, the CDR3 reads TGTGCCAGCAGCCGGGGACAGGAACTCGTGGAGCAGTACTTC.

This clone was detected a few times. V usage is TRBV2 and J usage is TRBJ2-3, with 8 nucleotides matching TRBD1. CDR3 size: 15 residues. The junction had 7 bases not matched to a gene; V was cut back by 7 bases and J by 1 base. The V gene's germline CDR1 is SNHLY and CDR2 FYNNEI. CDR3 region: CASTGTGAGTDTQYF. The CDR3 nucleotides are TGTGCCAGCACGGGGACAGGAGCTGGCACAGATACGCAGTATTTT. The full variable domain, in which reference TRBV2 and TRBJ2-3 provide the parts outside the CDR3, is EPEVTQTPSHQVTQMGQEVILRCVPISNHLYFYWYRQILGQKVEFLVSFYNNEISEKSEIFDDQFSVERPDGSNFTLKIRSTKLEDSAMYFCASTGTGAGTDTQYFGPGTRLTVL.

V is TRBV19 and J is TRBJ2-2, with 7 bases aligning to TRBD1. Losses at the gene ends were 6 bases for V and 4 bases for J; bases not matched to a gene: 14. The CDR3 is 17 amino acids. Germline CDR1 and CDR2: LNHDA and SQIVND (reference sequence). The chain's CDR3 is CASSTDRVGLGTGELFF. The CDR3 bases are TGTGCCAGTAGCACAGACAGGGTTGGTTTGGGCACCGGGGAGCTGTTTTTT. Drawing the rest from reference TRBV19 and TRBJ2-2, the complete variable domain is DGGITQSPKYLFRKEGQNVTLSCEQNLNHDAMYWYRQDPGQGLRLIYYSQIVNDFQKGDIAEGYSVSREKKESFPLTVTSAQKNPTAFYLCASSTDRVGLGTGELFFGEGSRLTVL.

CDR3 DNA sequence: TGTGCCAGCAGCATAAGGCGGACAGGGACGTCGGCCGGGGAGCTGTTTTTT. This encodes CASSIRRTGTSAGELFF. This chain joins TRBV5-6 and TRBJ2-2, with TRBD1 identical over 8 bases. V trimming: 4 bases; J trimming: 6 bases; junction bases outside the gene matches: 14. The CDR3 contains 17 residues. CDR1 is SGHDT and CDR2 is YYEEEE in the germline V gene.

The chain couples TRBV2 to TRBJ2-7; TRBD2 agrees at 7 bases. This CDR3 has 11 residues. Germline assignment: CDR1 SNHLY and CDR2 FYNNEI. V trimming: 11 bases; J trimming: 6 bases; junction bases outside the gene matches: 7. The CDR3 DNA follows: TGTGCCTGCTCTCGGGGGGTCGAGCAGTACTTC. Its translation: CACSRGVEQYF.

CDR3 sequence reads: CASSPLETQYF. As DNA, the CDR3 is TGTGCCAGCAGCCCCCTGGAGACCCAGTACTTC. This rearrangement joins TRBV7-9 to TRBJ2-5; D not resolved. The CDR3 consists of 11 residues. V was cut by 5 bases and J by 5 bases, with 6 bases left in between. Germline CDR1 reads SEHNR; CDR2 reads FQNEAQ (reference sequence).

A few counts support this clone. The chain employs TRBV7-2 and TRBJ2-5; D not certain. The V gene lost 3 bases and the J gene lost 2 bases, with 10 bases spanning the gap. CDR1 and CDR2 (germline): SGHTA, FQGNSA. The CDR3 runs 14 residues. DNA for the CDR3: TGTGCCAGCAGCTTCGGGTCGAGGCAAGAGACCCAGTACTTC. It translates to CASSFGSRQETQYF.

V gene TRBV28 combines with J gene TRBJ2-4; 10 bases map to TRBD2. CDR1 and CDR2 (germline): MDHEN, SYDVKM. This CDR3 region has 17 residues. Losses at the gene ends were 7 bases for V and 0 bases for J; bases not matched to a gene: 9. The CDR3 protein is CASTPGGLARAKNIQYF. The CDR3 coding sequence is TGTGCCAGCACCCCGGGGGGACTAGCGAGAGCCAAAAACATTCAGTACTTC.

This chain uses TRBV10-3 with TRBJ2-7, with a possible D match to TRBD2 (6 bases). The V gene lost 10 bases and the J gene lost 6 bases, with 22 bases spanning the gap. CDR1 is ENHRY, CDR2 SYGVKD, per germline. The length of the CDR3 is 14 residues. CDR3 bases: TGTGCCACGTGTGGGGACTCCGACTCGTCCGAGCAGTACTTC. It encodes CATCGDSDSSEQYF.

V gene TRBV7-9 combines with J gene TRBJ1-6, with D perhaps matching TRBD1 (5 bases). Germline CDR1 reads SEHNR; CDR2 reads FQNEAQ (reference sequence). The CDR3 length is 16 residues. Trimming removed 2 bases at V and 5 bases at J, with 13 bases between. The CDR3 spells CASSLQGDGNNSPLHF. In DNA form, the CDR3 reads TGTGCCAGCAGCTTACAGGGTGACGGTAATAATTCACCCCTCCACTTT. The complete variable domain, with remaining parts taken from reference TRBV7-9 and TRBJ1-6, reads DTGVSQNPRHKITKRGQNVTFRCDPISEHNRLYWYRQTLGQGPEFLTYFQNEAQLEKSRLLSDRFSAERPKGSFSTLEIQRTEQGDSAMYLCASSLQGDGNNSPLHFGNGTRLTVT.

This clone was observed a few times. The rearrangement uses TRBV27 and TRBJ2-5; D ambiguous. The CDR3 sequence is 10 residues long. Trimming removed 5 bases from V and 9 bases from J, with 7 bases in between. Germline-derived CDR1 and CDR2 are MNHEY and SMNVEV (reference sequence). The CDR3 is CASSPSAQYF. The CDR3 DNA reads TGTGCCAGCAGTCCGTCGGCCCAGTACTTC.

The chain uses TRBV5-4 and TRBJ2-1, with 8 bases identical to TRBD2. CDR1 and CDR2 (germline): SGHNT, YYREEE (reference sequence). The ends lost 4 bases at V and 1 base at J; junction bases unmatched: 7. This CDR3 has 16 residues. The CDR3 here is CASSTLGGGSYNEQFF. In nucleotides, the CDR3 is TGTGCCAGCAGCACCCTCGGGGGGGGATCCTACAATGAGCAGTTCTTC.

This clone occurred a few times. The chain has TRBV6-5 and TRBJ2-1, with 10 bases that match TRBD1. Looked up from germline, CDR1 is MNHEY and CDR2 is SVGAGI. The CDR3 totals 15 residues. With V trimmed by 2 bases and J by 7 bases, 5 bases remained unmatched. This chain's CDR3 is CASSYLDRGRNEQFF. For the CDR3, the DNA is TGTGCCAGCAGTTACCTAGACAGGGGGCGAAATGAGCAGTTCTTC.

The chain uses TRBV18 and TRBJ2-3; TRBD1 aligns across 7 bases. Germline lookup yields CDR1 KGHSH and CDR2 LQKENI. The CDR3 length is 16 residues. The J segment lost 0 bases and the V segment lost 6 bases, leaving 9 bases of the junction unmatched. The chain's CDR3 is CASSPQGTVSTDTQYF. CDR3 DNA: TGTGCCAGCTCCCCCCAAGGGACAGTGAGCACAGATACGCAGTATTTT. Based on the CDR3 plus reference TRBV18 and TRBJ2-3, the full variable domain is NAGVMQNPRHLVRRRGQEARLRCSPMKGHSHVYWYRQLPEEGLKFMVYLQKENIIDESGMPKERFSAEFPKEGPSILRIQQVVRGDSAAYFCASSPQGTVSTDTQYFGPGTRLTVL.

The chain is built from TRBV7-2 and TRBJ2-1; 12 bases line up with TRBD2. Trimming removed 4 bases from V and 6 bases from J; junction bases left unmatched: 7. Germline CDR1 and CDR2: SGHTA and FQGNSA. This CDR3 has 16 residues. CDR3 protein: CASSWGTSGRPNEQFF. The CDR3 coding sequence is TGTGCCAGCAGCTGGGGGACTAGCGGGCGACCCAATGAGCAGTTCTTC. The variable domain in full, completed from reference TRBV7-2 and TRBJ2-1, reads GAGVSQSPSNKVTEKGKDVELRCDPISGHTALYWYRQSLGQGLEFLIYFQGNSAPDKSGLPSDRFSAERTGGSVSTLTIQRTQQEDSAVYLCASSWGTSGRPNEQFFGPGTRLTVL.

This clone was counted many times. The junction does not match germline at one end; this may be a read error. The gene calls are TRBV20-1 and TRBJ1-2, with 8 bases fitting TRBD1. Germline values: CDR1 DFQATT, CDR2 SNEGSKA (reference sequence). The CDR3 spans 11 residues. In DNA form, the CDR3 reads TGCAGTGCTAGAAGGGGACAGGTATCTGCCTTC. It translates to CSARRGQVSAF.

The chain joins TRBV27 to TRBJ2-1, with D perhaps TRBD2 (5 bases). This CDR3 is 12 amino acids long. Trimming removed 5 bases from V and 7 bases from J, with 9 bases in between. CDR1 MNHEY and CDR2 SMNVEV come from the germline V gene (reference sequence). The CDR3 region is CASSVRGNEQFF. Here the CDR3 DNA reads TGTGCCAGCAGTGTCCGCGGGAATGAGCAGTTCTTC.

The J gene is TRBJ2-7, the V gene TRBV15; D gene ambiguous. Germline V gene sequence: CDR1 LNHNV, CDR2 YYDKDF (reference sequence). V gave up 0 bases and J gave up 1 base, with 16 bases separating them. This CDR3 is 17 amino acids long. This CDR3 is CATSRDQDERQSYEQYF. The CDR3, as DNA: TGTGCCACCAGCAGAGATCAGGATGAAAGGCAGTCCTACGAGCAGTACTTC.

The chain is built from TRBV5-1 and TRBJ2-7; D is perhaps TRBD1 (5 bases). Trimming stripped 3 bases from V and 2 bases from J, with 6 bases between. Germline loops: CDR1 SGHRS, CDR2 YFSETQ. The CDR3 extends over 12 amino acids. Here the CDR3 reads CASSSTAYEQYF. CDR3 nucleotides: TGCGCCAGCAGCTCGACAGCCTACGAGCAGTACTTC.

This clone appeared a few times. J is TRBJ1-1 and V is TRBV18; D is ambiguous. Trimming shortened V by 2 bases and J by 0 bases, and 10 bases separated the two germline ends. The CDR3 totals 15 residues. Per germline, CDR1 KGHSH and CDR2 LQKENI. In nucleotides, the CDR3 is TGTGCCAGCTCACCAAGTGTGCAGATGAACACTGAAGCTTTCTTT. It codes for CASSPSVQMNTEAFF.

The genes are TRBV5-5 and TRBJ1-2; D is uncertain. There are 11 residues in the CDR3. V lost 3 bases, J lost 2 bases, and 2 bases lay in between. Germline CDR1 reads SGHKS; CDR2 reads YYEKEE (reference sequence). The CDR3 reads CASSSNYGYTF. As DNA, the CDR3 is TGTGCCAGCAGCTCAAACTATGGCTACACCTTC.

The genes are TRBV11-2 and TRBJ1-6; weak D call: TRBD1 (6 bases). CDR3 length: 14 amino acids. Trimming removed 4 bases at V and 10 bases at J, with 14 bases between. Germline CDR1 SGHAT, CDR2 FQNNGV. The CDR3, as DNA: TGTGCCAGCAGCTCACAGGGTGGGGGCTCACCCCTCCACTTT. This gives the protein CASSSQGGGSPLHF.

The sample holds a few counts of this clone. This chain joins TRBV4-2 and TRBJ1-1; 7 bases agree with TRBD1. With 0 bases clipped from V and 10 bases from J, the junction kept 11 bases outside the gene matches. CDR1 LGHNA and CDR2 YNFKEQ come from the germline V gene. The CDR3 covers 15 residues. CDR3 sequence (DNA): TGTGCCAGCAGCCAAGATAGAGACAGGGTCAGTAGAGCTTTCTTT. Residues: CASSQDRDRVSRAFF.